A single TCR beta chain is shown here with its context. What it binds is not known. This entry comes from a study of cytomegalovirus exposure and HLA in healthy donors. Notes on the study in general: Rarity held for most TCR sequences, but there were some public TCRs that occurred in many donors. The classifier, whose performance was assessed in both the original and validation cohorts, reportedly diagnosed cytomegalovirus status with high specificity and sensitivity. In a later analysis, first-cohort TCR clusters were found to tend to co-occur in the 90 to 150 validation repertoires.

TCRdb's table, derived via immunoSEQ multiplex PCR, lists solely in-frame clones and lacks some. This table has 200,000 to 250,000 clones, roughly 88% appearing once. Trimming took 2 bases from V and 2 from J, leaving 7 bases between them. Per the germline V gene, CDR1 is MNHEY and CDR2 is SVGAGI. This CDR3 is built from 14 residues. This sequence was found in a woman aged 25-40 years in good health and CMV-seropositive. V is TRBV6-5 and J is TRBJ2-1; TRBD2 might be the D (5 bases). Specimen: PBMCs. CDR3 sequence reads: CASSYGGPYNEQFF. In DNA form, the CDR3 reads TGTGCCAGCAGTTACGGAGGACCCTACAATGAGCAGTTCTTC.